This T cell receptor (beta chain) was sequenced in a study of blood T cells in healthy people across ages. A second PCR, run for roughly 7 to 12 cycles, used a sample-barcoded 5' primer plus a J-beta primer mix. From the 5' RACE reads, TCRdb called clonotypes with MiXCR, one entry per CDR3 protein. The repertoire holds roughly 720,000 distinct CDR3 sequences, 53% seen once, with about 42% in the top ten. The origin of this receptor is a man older than 75 in good health. Sequencing used blood.

The CDR3 loop reads CASSFGTSGLYNEQFF. CDR3 coding DNA: TGCGCCAGCAGCTTCGGGACTAGCGGTTTGTACAATGAGCAGTTCTTC. The V gene is TRBV5-1, the J gene TRBJ2-1, with 11 bases matching TRBD2. Looked up from germline, CDR1 is SGHRS and CDR2 is YFSETQ. V lost 2 bases and J lost 4; bases outside the gene matches: 5. The CDR3 is 16 amino acids.